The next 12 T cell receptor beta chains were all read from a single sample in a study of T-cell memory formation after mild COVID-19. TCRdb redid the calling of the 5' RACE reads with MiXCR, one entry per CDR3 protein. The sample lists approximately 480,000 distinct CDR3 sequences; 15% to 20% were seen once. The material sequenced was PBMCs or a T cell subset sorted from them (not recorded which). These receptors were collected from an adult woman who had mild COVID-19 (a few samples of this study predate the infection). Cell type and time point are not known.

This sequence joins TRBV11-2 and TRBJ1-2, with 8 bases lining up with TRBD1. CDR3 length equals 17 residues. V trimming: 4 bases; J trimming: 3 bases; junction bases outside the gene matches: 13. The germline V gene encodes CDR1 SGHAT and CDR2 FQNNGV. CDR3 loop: CASSSDRVVWWHYGYTF. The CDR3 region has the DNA TGTGCCAGCAGCTCGGACAGGGTGGTTTGGTGGCACTATGGCTACACCTTC.

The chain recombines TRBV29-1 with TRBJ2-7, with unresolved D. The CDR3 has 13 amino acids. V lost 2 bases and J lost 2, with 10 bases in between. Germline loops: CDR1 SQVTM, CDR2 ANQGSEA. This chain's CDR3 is CSVELGAPYEQYF. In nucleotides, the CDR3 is TGCAGCGTTGAATTAGGTGCCCCCTACGAGCAGTACTTC.

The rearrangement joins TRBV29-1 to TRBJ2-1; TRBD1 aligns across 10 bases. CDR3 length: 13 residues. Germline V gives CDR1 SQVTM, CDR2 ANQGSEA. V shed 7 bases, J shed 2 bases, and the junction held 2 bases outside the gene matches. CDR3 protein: CSGGTGAYNEQFF. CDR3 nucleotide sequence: TGCAGCGGCGGGACAGGGGCCTACAATGAGCAGTTCTTC.

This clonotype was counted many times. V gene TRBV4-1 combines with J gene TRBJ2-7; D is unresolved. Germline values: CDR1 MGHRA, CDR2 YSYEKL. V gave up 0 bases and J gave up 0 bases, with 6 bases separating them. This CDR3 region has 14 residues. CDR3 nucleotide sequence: TGCGCCAGCAGCCAAGAGAGGTACTCCTACGAGCAGTACTTC. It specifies CASSQERYSYEQYF.

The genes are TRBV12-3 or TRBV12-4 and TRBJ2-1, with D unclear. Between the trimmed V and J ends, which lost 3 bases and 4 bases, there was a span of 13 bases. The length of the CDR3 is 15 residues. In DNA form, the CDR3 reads TGTGCCAGCAGTTTTTTTATGGTAGGGTACAATGAGCAGTTCTTC. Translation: CASSFFMVGYNEQFF.

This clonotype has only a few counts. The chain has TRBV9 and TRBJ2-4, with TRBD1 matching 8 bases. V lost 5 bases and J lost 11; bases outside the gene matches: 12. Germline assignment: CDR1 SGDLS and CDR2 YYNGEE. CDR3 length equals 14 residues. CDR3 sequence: CASSMGQEGGVQYF. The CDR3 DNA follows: TGTGCCAGCAGTATGGGACAGGAGGGAGGAGTTCAGTACTTC.

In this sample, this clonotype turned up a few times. The CDR3 spells CATAGVPNTGELFF. The CDR3, as DNA: TGTGCCACAGCCGGGGTACCGAACACCGGGGAGCTGTTTTTT. This chain uses TRBV24-1 with TRBJ2-2; tentative D call: TRBD2 (5 bases). The CDR3 is 14 amino acids. V shed 10 bases and J shed 0 bases, with 11 bases lying between them. Germline V gives CDR1 KGHDR, CDR2 SFDVKD.

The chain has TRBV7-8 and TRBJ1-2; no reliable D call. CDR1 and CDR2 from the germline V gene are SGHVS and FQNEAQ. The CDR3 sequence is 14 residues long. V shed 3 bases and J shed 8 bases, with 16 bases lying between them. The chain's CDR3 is CASSFMGPMRGYTF. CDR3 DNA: TGTGCCAGCAGCTTTATGGGCCCTATGAGGGGCTACACCTTC.

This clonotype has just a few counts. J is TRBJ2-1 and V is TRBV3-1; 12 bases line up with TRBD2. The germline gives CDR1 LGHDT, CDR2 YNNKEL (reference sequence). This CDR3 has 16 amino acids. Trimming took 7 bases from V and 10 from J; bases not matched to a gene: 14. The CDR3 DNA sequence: TGTGCCAGCACCACATTGACTAGCGGGGGCCGATGGGAGCAGTTCTTC. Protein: CASTTLTSGGRWEQFF.

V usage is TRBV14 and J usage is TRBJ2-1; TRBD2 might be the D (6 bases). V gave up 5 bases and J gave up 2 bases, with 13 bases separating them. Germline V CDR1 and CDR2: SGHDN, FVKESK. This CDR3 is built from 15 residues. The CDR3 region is CASSFWGEPYNEQFF. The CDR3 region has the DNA TGTGCCAGCAGCTTCTGGGGGGAGCCCTACAATGAGCAGTTCTTC.

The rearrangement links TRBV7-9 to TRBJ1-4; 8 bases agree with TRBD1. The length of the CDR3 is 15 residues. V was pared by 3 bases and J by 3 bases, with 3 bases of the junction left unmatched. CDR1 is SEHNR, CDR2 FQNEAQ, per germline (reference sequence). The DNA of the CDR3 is TGTGCCAGCAGCTTCTGGACAGGGTCTAATGAAAAACTGTTTTTT. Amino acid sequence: CASSFWTGSNEKLFF.

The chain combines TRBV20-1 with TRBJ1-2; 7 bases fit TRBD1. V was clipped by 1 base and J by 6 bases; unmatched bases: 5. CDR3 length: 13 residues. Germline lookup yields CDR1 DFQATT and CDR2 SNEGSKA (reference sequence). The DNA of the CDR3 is TGCAGTGCTAGAGCGGGGACAGCGGATGGCTACACCTTC. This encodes CSARAGTADGYTF.